What follows are 10 T cell receptor beta chains derived from one specimen sequenced in a study of lymphopenia after photon versus proton radiotherapy. Measured with immunoSEQ multiplex PCR; TCRdb has only the in-frame clones, and not every one. In the table there are some 38,000 clones, approximately 90% of which are singletons. The input for sequencing was peripheral blood, taken from a patient treated with photon-based radiotherapy. Every receptor here comes from a man aged 55 to 70 with cholangiocarcinoma.

This chain joins TRBV7-9 and TRBJ1-1, with TRBD1 matching over 7 bases. Trimming removed 1 base from V and 7 bases from J; junction bases left unmatched: 3. The V gene's germline CDR1 is SEHNR and CDR2 FQNEAQ (reference sequence). The CDR3 totals 13 residues. The CDR3 sequence is CASSLGQGLEAFF. CDR3 bases: TGTGCCAGCAGCTTAGGACAGGGACTTGAAGCTTTCTTT.

The chain employs TRBV16 and TRBJ1-1, with 8 bases fitting TRBD1. Germline trimming cut 2 bases from V and 3 bases from J; bases unmatched to any gene: 14. This CDR3 spans 18 amino acids. Germline V gene lookup returns CDR1 KGHSY and CDR2 FQNENV. In DNA, the CDR3 is TGTGCCAGCAGCCAACCTGGGACAGGACTTAGGGGGGACACTGAAGCTTTCTTT. It is translated as CASSQPGTGLRGDTEAFF.

V and J are TRBV7-8 and TRBJ2-2; D remains unclear. Trimming cost V 1 base and J 3 bases, with 12 bases left between them. This CDR3 contains 16 residues. Germline CDR1 and CDR2: SGHVS and FQNEAQ. The CDR3 reads CASSLVTRRDTGELFF. The DNA for the CDR3 is TGTGCCAGCAGCTTAGTAACCCGACGGGACACCGGGGAGCTGTTTTTT.

The J gene is TRBJ2-7, the V gene TRBV2, with D maybe TRBD1 (5 bases). V lost 4 bases to trimming and J lost 1 base, with 11 bases between them. This CDR3 has 14 residues. Germline CDR1 is SNHLY and CDR2 is FYNNEI. CDR3 DNA: TGTGCCAGCAGTGGCAGGGTTCTATCCTACGAGCAGTACTTC. Translated: CASSGRVLSYEQYF.

This clone showed up just a few times. This chain connects TRBV28 to TRBJ2-7; 10 bases match TRBD1. The trim removed 5 bases at V and 5 bases at J, leaving 9 bases unmatched. The CDR3 covers 15 residues. The germline V gene encodes CDR1 MDHEN and CDR2 SYDVKM. The CDR3 sequence is CASSESGQGRHEQYF. The CDR3 DNA sequence: TGTGCCAGCAGTGAATCGGGACAGGGGAGACACGAGCAGTACTTC.

In DNA form, the CDR3 reads TGTGCCAGCAGTTTATTGGGGACGCGGGAGACCCAGTACTTC. Residues: CASSLLGTRETQYF. The chain employs TRBV28 and TRBJ2-5, with D perhaps matching TRBD1 or TRBD2 (5 bases each). The CDR3 totals 14 residues. Germline assignment: CDR1 MDHEN and CDR2 SYDVKM. V was clipped by 1 base and J by 5 bases, with 11 bases between them.

The chain employs TRBV11-2 and TRBJ2-1, with D possibly called TRBD1 or TRBD2 (5 bases each). The CDR3 is made up of 14 amino acids. Looked up from germline, CDR1 is SGHAT and CDR2 is FQNNGV. Trimming removed 5 bases from V and 2 bases from J, with 10 bases in between. CDR3 bases: TGTGCCAGCAGCGCCCGGGACCCCTACAATGAGCAGTTCTTC. This sequence encodes CASSARDPYNEQFF.

The genes are TRBV18 and TRBJ1-1, with TRBD1 identical over 7 bases. The CDR3 extends over 18 amino acids. Per the germline V gene, CDR1 is KGHSH and CDR2 is LQKENI. With V trimmed by 3 bases and J by 2 bases, 15 bases remained unmatched. Written as DNA, the CDR3 is TGTGCCAGCTCACCCAGGGGGGTAGAACCAAACCCAAACACTGAAGCTTTCTTT. It yields the protein CASSPRGVEPNPNTEAFF. The entire variable domain, with the rest obtained from reference TRBV18 and TRBJ1-1, is as follows: NAGVMQNPRHLVRRRGQEARLRCSPMKGHSHVYWYRQLPEEGLKFMVYLQKENIIDESGMPKERFSAEFPKEGPSILRIQQVVRGDSAAYFCASSPRGVEPNPNTEAFFGQGTRLTVV.

The rearrangement uses TRBV7-6 and TRBJ1-4; D is possibly TRBD1 (5 bases). Germline CDR1 is SGHVS and CDR2 is FNYEAQ. There are 14 residues in the CDR3. V lost 5 bases and J 4 bases, leaving 11 bases between the germline ends. The CDR3 is CASSKGLDNEKLFF. The CDR3 DNA reads TGTGCCAGCAGCAAGGGACTGGATAATGAAAAACTGTTTTTT.

The chain recombines TRBV28 with TRBJ2-7, with 10 bases identical to TRBD2. The CDR3 covers 18 residues. The junction had 11 bases not matched to a gene; V was cut back by 3 bases and J by 0 bases. Germline V gene lookup returns CDR1 MDHEN and CDR2 SYDVKM. CDR3 nucleotide sequence: TGTGCCAGCAGTTTTGGACTAGCGGATCCTATGAGCTCCTACGAGCAGTACTTC. The encoded protein is CASSFGLADPMSSYEQYF. The variable domain in full, with the rest retrieved from reference TRBV28 and TRBJ2-7, is DVKVTQSSRYLVKRTGEKVFLECVQDMDHENMFWYRQDPGLGLRLIYFSYDVKMKEKGDIPEGYSVSREKKERFSLILESASTNQTSMYLCASSFGLADPMSSYEQYFGPGTRLTVT.